The 14 T cell receptor beta chains below were found in one sample sequenced in a study. TCRdb analysed the 5' RACE reads with MiXCR anew, one entry per CDR3 protein. The sample shows 62,000 or so distinct CDR3 sequences, 25% to 35% of them seen only once. What was sequenced was tumor-infiltrating naive CD4+ T cells sorted from the breast tumor. Subset here: naive CD4+ T cells, CD4+CD45RA+CD25-. Receptors were obtained from a female donor with breast cancer.

This chain connects TRBV5-6 to TRBJ2-4; TRBD1 matches 7 bases. V lost 2 bases to trimming and J lost 1 base; unmatched junction nucleotides: 3. In germline, CDR1 is SGHDT, CDR2 YYEEEE. This CDR3 is 15 amino acids long. In DNA form, the CDR3 reads TGTGCCAGCAGCTTACAGGGGTTGGCCAAAAACATTCAGTACTTC. The encoded protein is CASSLQGLAKNIQYF. Supplemented by reference TRBV5-6 and TRBJ2-4, the full variable domain reads DAGVTQSPTHLIKTRGQQVTLRCSPKSGHDTVSWYQQALGQGPQFIFQYYEEEERQRGNFPDRFSGHQFPNYSSELNVNALLLGDSALYLCASSLQGLAKNIQYFGAGTRLSVL.

This clonotype appeared a few times. The chain has TRBV24-1 and TRBJ2-6; D tentatively fits TRBD1 or TRBD2 (5 bases each). The V gene's germline CDR1 is KGHDR and CDR2 SFDVKD. The CDR3 runs 17 residues. Trimming removed 6 bases at V and 2 bases at J, with 16 bases between. The CDR3 loop reads CATSRTRRTPGANVLTF. The CDR3 DNA is TGTGCCACCAGTAGGACTCGAAGGACACCTGGGGCCAACGTCCTGACTTTC.

The rearrangement links TRBV2 to TRBJ1-5; the D is unclear. This CDR3 region has 14 residues. The germline V gene has CDR1 SNHLY and CDR2 FYNNEI. V lost 0 bases, J lost 5 bases, and 8 bases lay in between. For the CDR3, the DNA is TGTGCCAGCAGTGAAGCGCGCGTCTATCAGCCCCAGCATTTT. Its translation: CASSEARVYQPQHF.

The CDR3 reads CASTGLAGSYEQYF. In nucleotides, the CDR3 is TGTGCCAGCACGGGACTAGCGGGTTCCTACGAGCAGTACTTC. V is TRBV25-1 and J is TRBJ2-7; 12 bases fit TRBD2. This CDR3 region has 14 residues. The germline gives CDR1 MGHDK, CDR2 SYGVNS. V lost 7 bases, J lost 1 base, and 2 bases stayed unmatched.

This clonotype was seen repeatedly, ten times or more. The rearrangement joins TRBV6-2 or TRBV6-3 to TRBJ2-4, with D possibly matching TRBD2 (5 bases). The V and J ends lost 5 bases and 6 bases respectively, with 11 bases between them. From germline, CDR1 is MNHEY and CDR2 SVGEGT. This CDR3 is 13 amino acids long. CDR3 sequence (DNA): TGTGCCAGCAGTACGGGGAACAGAAACATTCAGTACTTC. Encoded protein: CASSTGNRNIQYF.

This clonotype was picked up many times. The rearrangement joins TRBV5-5 to TRBJ2-1; unclear D gene. This CDR3 has 14 residues. Trimming cost V 0 bases and J 9 bases, with 13 bases left between them. Germline V gene data show CDR1 as SGHKS and CDR2 as YYEKEE (reference sequence). The CDR3 sequence is CASSLVGQTGEQFF. CDR3 bases: TGTGCCAGCAGCTTGGTTGGTCAGACCGGTGAGCAGTTCTTC.

The V call is TRBV6-5, the J call TRBJ2-2, with TRBD2 matching 15 bases. The CDR3 totals 18 residues. The V and J ends lost 5 bases and 7 bases, in that order; junction bases with no gene match: 11. The germline CDR1 and CDR2 sequences are MNHEY and SVGAGI. CDR3 region: CASSVRTSGGANGGELFF. CDR3 bases: TGTGCCAGCAGTGTACGGACTAGCGGGGGGGCAAACGGCGGGGAGCTGTTTTTT.

The J gene is TRBJ2-5, the V gene TRBV29-1; D remains ambiguous. The CDR3 is 13 residues long. Looked up from germline, CDR1 is SQVTM and CDR2 is ANQGSEA. V was trimmed by 5 bases and J by 0 bases, leaving 10 bases between them. This chain's CDR3 is CSVHHLDQETQYF. Here the CDR3 DNA reads TGCAGCGTTCATCACCTGGACCAAGAGACCCAGTACTTC.

This clonotype came up a few times. This chain connects TRBV5-1 to TRBJ2-1; tentative D call: TRBD2 (5 bases). Deletions cut 5 bases from V and 7 bases from J, with 22 bases between. The CDR3 covers 16 residues. CDR1 and CDR2 from the germline V gene are SGHRS and YFSETQ. CDR3 loop: CASRPLPGNTGNEQFF. In nucleotides, the CDR3 is TGCGCCAGCAGACCCCTTCCGGGCAACACGGGGAATGAGCAGTTCTTC.

There are a few counts of this clonotype. The V and J genes are TRBV7-2 and TRBJ1-6; D gene ambiguous. This CDR3 spans 15 amino acids. Germline V gene lookup returns CDR1 SGHTA and CDR2 FQGNSA. The V end lost 2 bases, the J end lost 7 bases, and 12 bases lay between the germline ends. DNA for the CDR3: TGTGCCAGCAGCTTATTCGGCGGAACCAATTCACCCCTCCACTTT. This gives the protein CASSLFGGTNSPLHF.

In this sample, this clonotype turned up many times. This chain uses TRBV4-1 with TRBJ2-7; TRBD2 might be the D (5 bases). CDR3 length equals 12 residues. Germline V lookup: CDR1 MGHRA, CDR2 YSYEKL. Trimming shortened V by 5 bases and J by 3 bases, and 8 bases separated the two germline ends. CDR3 sequence: CASSADFYEQYF. The DNA for the CDR3 is TGCGCCAGCAGCGCGGACTTCTACGAGCAGTACTTC.

Points on this clonotype: The conserved final phenylalanine or tryptophan is absent from the CDR3, which likely points to a read error. The V call is TRBV5-1, the J call TRBJ2-5, with D possibly TRBD2 on 6 matching bases. V shed 0 bases and J shed 5 bases, with 11 bases lying between them. Germline V gives CDR1 SGHRS, CDR2 YFSETQ. This CDR3 contains 14 residues. The CDR3 nucleotides are TGCGCCAGCAGCTTGGAAGGGACTGAGGAGACCCAGTACCTC. Protein: CASSLEGTEETQYL.

This clonotype came up many times. The CDR3 DNA reads TGTGCCAGCAGTGAAGCGCTGGCTACGCAGTACTTC. It specifies CASSEALATQYF. This chain uses TRBV6-1 with TRBJ2-7; D gene uncertain. V lost 0 bases, J lost 9 bases, and 9 bases lay in between. This CDR3 is 12 amino acids long. The germline V gene has CDR1 MNHNS and CDR2 SASEGT.

This clonotype is medium-sized (0.01 to 0.1%). CDR3 DNA sequence: TGTGCCAGCAGCTTCTTGGACAGCACAGATACGCAGTATTTT. Protein product: CASSFLDSTDTQYF. The chain has TRBV5-6 and TRBJ2-3; no definite D call. V was cut by 2 bases and J by 0 bases, with 7 bases left in between. Germline loops: CDR1 SGHDT, CDR2 YYEEEE. This CDR3 has 14 residues.